This is a list of T cell receptor beta chains from one sample in a study of blood T cell repertoires in COVID-19. Libraries were prepared by immunoSEQ multiplex PCR; TCRdb keeps only in-frame clonotypes and omits some of them. Of roughly 500,000 clones listed, approximately 88% were seen once; the top ten hold about 2%. Material: PBMCs or T cells enriched from blood (not recorded which). The source is a woman aged 40-49 years who had recovered from COVID-19. Both conserved end residues are part of each CDR3. A D gene is named only where the DNA matches it firmly. A clone size is listed for some rows: how often the clone was seen (once, few, many), or a class if it is expanded.

V | D | size | CDR3
TRBV24-1 | TRBD2 | . | CATSPSGSYNEQFF
TRBV6-5 | . | . | CASSPTGQETQYF
TRBV7-2 | TRBD2 | . | CASSRTGTNSYEQYF
TRBV7-9 | . | . | CASSGGVSNYGYTF
TRBV27 | . | . | CASRRDFYNEQFF
TRBV7-2 | . | . | CASSLRQNYEQYF
TRBV10-3 | TRBD1 | . | CAISEPDRGEGTEAFF
TRBV5-4 | . | . | CASSLESESNQPQHF
TRBV5-5 | . | . | CASSSTGLETDTQYF
TRBV20-1 | . | . | CSARGEAFF
TRBV27 | TRBD2 | . | CASSSKPLAGSYEQYF
TRBV7-9 | TRBD2 | . | CASSSYSGSRNEQFF
TRBV30 | TRBD2 | . | CAWTGTGGPSEQFF
TRBV3-1/TRBV3-2 | . | . | CASSPSGVSEAFF
TRBV10-3 | . | . | CAIRGGAETGELFF
TRBV7-2 | TRBD2 | once | CASSFRNGRTYNEQFF
TRBV11-2 | . | once | CASSLSPPPSAETQYF
TRBV2 | . | few | CASSDRGELIETQYF
TRBV7-9 | TRBD2 | . | CASSWGEGGTDTQYF
TRBV27 | TRBD1 | . | CASATGTGAYEQYF
TRBV27 | TRBD1 | . | CASTRGTGVDNSPLHF
TRBV10-1 | TRBD1 | . | CASSESTGGSAEAFF
TRBV7-9 | . | . | CASIPTGTNYGYTF
TRBV18 | . | once | CASSPTSGRVVNYGYTF
TRBV18 | TRBD2 | . | CASSPTPTSGPNNEQFF
TRBV2 | . | . | CASRVENLSNQPQHF
TRBV19 | TRBD1 | . | CASSTRQGADTEAFF
TRBV5-1 | TRBD1 | . | CASSPGQGAKGQPQHF
TRBV6-2/TRBV6-3 | . | once | CASSYYFYEQYF
TRBV14 | . | . | CASSLAGGLTEAFF
TRBV7-9 | . | . | CASSSTRINPSGNTIYF
TRBV14 | . | . | CASSQDLGGEAFF
TRBV6-5 | . | . | CASSGVLNTEAFF